The present TCR beta chain was sequenced within a study of blood T cell repertoires in COVID-19. Overall study: The origin of the acute and convalescent COVID-19 samples was the United States, Italy and Spain.

Between the trimmed V and J ends, which lost 4 bases and 0 bases, there was a span of 10 bases. CDR1 is MNHNY and CDR2 is SVGAGI in the germline V gene (reference sequence). This CDR3 spans 16 amino acids. Original data processing: Estimation of nucleated cell counts was performed using reference gene primer amplification. Assay used: immunoSEQ multiplex PCR; TCRdb lists only in-frame clones, some missing. V, J and clone size reflect that table, while D and trimming were determined from the DNA. The table has 100,000 to 150,000 clones, more than 75% seen once. Sequenced sample: peripheral blood. V is TRBV6-6 and J is TRBJ2-6; D is uncertain. This sequence originates from a woman aged 45-65 years with acute or convalescent COVID-19. This chain's CDR3 is CASSLLSRSGANVLTF. In nucleotides, the CDR3 is TGTGCCAGCAGTTTACTAAGCCGCTCTGGGGCCAACGTCCTGACTTTC.